A single TCR beta chain is shown here with its context. Its specificity is unknown. The sample belongs to a study of Graves' ophthalmopathy and Graves' hyperthyroidism. Findings and caveats of the study: Among expanded thyroid clonotypes above 0.001 frequency, most also occurred in blood.

Amplified TCR beta CDR3 regions were obtained using RNA transcripts as template. First-round RT-PCR relied on HTBI primers, and a second-round multiplex PCR came next. TCRdb redid the calling of the multiplex PCR reads with MiXCR, one entry per CDR3 protein. The repertoire holds some 1.1 million distinct CDR3 sequences, with 35% to 40% as singletons. Exclusion criteria comprised other autoimmune diseases, uncontrolled infections, pregnancy or lactation in patients. Clinical symptoms and serum thyroxine were used for diagnosis; TRAb, thyroid ultrasound and orbital computed tomography were also relied on. Material for sequencing was peripheral blood or thyroid tissue (not recorded which). This TCR came from an adult man with Graves' hyperthyroidism.

As DNA, the CDR3 is TGCGCCAGCAGCCAAGACGTACGGTCAAACACTGAAGCTTTCTTT. Protein sequence: CASSQDVRSNTEAFF. V and J are TRBV4-3 and TRBJ1-1; D is unclear. V lost 0 bases and J 2 bases, leaving 10 bases between the germline ends. The CDR3 extends over 15 amino acids. Germline CDR1 is LGHNA and CDR2 is YSLEER.